This T cell receptor beta chain was documented in a study of blood T cell repertoires in COVID-19. Original handling: Reference gene primers were amplified, and this amplification served to estimate nucleated cell counts. Generated by immunoSEQ multiplex PCR, the TCRdb table keeps only in-frame clones and is missing some. That table gives V, J and clone size, and the DNA gave D and trimming. Of a few hundred thousand clones in the sample, 82% were seen once. The CDR3 loop spans 18 amino acids. V lost 3 bases to trimming and J lost 6 bases; unmatched junction nucleotides: 9. CDR1 is SGHVS and CDR2 is FQNEAQ in the germline V gene.

Material for sequencing was peripheral blood. The sequence came from a woman under 30 with acute or convalescent COVID-19. The rearrangement joins TRBV7-8 to TRBJ2-1, with 15 bases fitting TRBD2. The CDR3 spells CASSLGLAGGGGANEQFF. The DNA for the CDR3 is TGTGCCAGCAGCTTGGGACTAGCGGGAGGAGGCGGGGCCAATGAGCAGTTCTTC.